This TCR beta chain was profiled in a study of graft-versus-host responses after intestinal transplantation. Study at large: For two to four years after anti-thymocyte globulin induction, all recipients took tacrolimus and steroids.

Per germline, CDR1 MGHRA and CDR2 YSYEKL. The CDR3 contains 13 residues. The V and J ends lost 4 bases and 2 bases respectively, with 7 bases between them. Method: immunoSEQ multiplex PCR; TCRdb's copy keeps in-frame clones and lacks some. The sample consists of about 97,000 clones, 80% to 95% of them appearing once. The material sequenced was PBMCs, taken about 450 days after intestinal transplant. The clonotype comes from a human patient who received an intestinal transplant, so some T cells may come from the graft donor. This chain uses TRBV4-1 with TRBJ2-3; D gene ambiguous. The CDR3 sequence is CASSRPSTDTQYF. CDR3 sequence (DNA): TGCGCCAGCAGCCGGCCTTCCACAGATACGCAGTATTTT.